These 5 T cell receptor beta chains were sequenced from one sample in a study of metastatic and nonmetastatic thyroid tumors. TCRdb used MiXCR to call clones anew from the PCR reads. This sample has approximately 82,000 clones, with about 12% found just once. Until they underwent thyroid surgery, no patient had received any treatment. Sequenced input: tumor tissue. These receptor sequences come from a female donor with papillary thyroid cancer or a benign thyroid nodule (not recorded which). Some clones in this sample may be carry-over from other donors' samples.

This clone was counted many times. The chain joins TRBV5-1 to TRBJ2-1; 12 nucleotides agree with TRBD2. The trim removed 4 bases at V and 6 bases at J, leaving 5 bases unmatched. Germline V gene data show CDR1 as SGHRS and CDR2 as YFSETQ. CDR3 length equals 15 residues. For the CDR3, the DNA is TGCGCCAGCAGCAGGCTAGCGGGAGGGCCCAATGAGCAGTTCTTC. Protein product: CASSRLAGGPNEQFF. Together with reference TRBV5-1 and TRBJ2-1, the CDR3 gives the full variable domain: KAGVTQTPRYLIKTRGQQVTLSCSPISGHRSVSWYQQTPGQGLQFLFEYFSETQRNKGNFPGRFSGRQFSNSRSEMNVSTLELGDSALYLCASSRLAGGPNEQFFGPGTRLTVL.

This clone was detected a few times. The J gene is TRBJ2-4, the V gene TRBV18, with D hard to call. The germline V gene encodes CDR1 KGHSH and CDR2 LQKENI. With 3 bases removed from V and 0 bases from J, the gap between germline ends came to 9 bases. The CDR3 is 15 amino acids. CDR3 in DNA: TGTGCCAGCTCACCCAACGCGGTAGCCAAAAACATTCAGTACTTC. Its protein is CASSPNAVAKNIQYF.

There are a few counts of this clone. The chain uses TRBV6-5 and TRBJ1-1; D unresolved. CDR3 length: 12 amino acids. In germline, CDR1 is MNHEY, CDR2 SVGAGI. Trimming stripped 2 bases from V and 3 bases from J, with 4 bases between. The CDR3 reads CASSYADTEAFF. CDR3 DNA: TGTGCCAGCAGTTACGCTGACACTGAAGCTTTCTTT.

There are a few counts of this clone. The same CDR3 can be traced to other DNA sequences in this sample. The rearrangement uses TRBV6-5 and TRBJ2-7; 7 nucleotides agree with TRBD1. The CDR3 totals 14 residues. CDR1 is MNHEY, CDR2 SVGAGI, per germline. V shed 0 bases and J 2 bases; nucleotides not matched to a gene: 1. The CDR3 DNA is TGTGCCAGCAGTTACTCGGGACAGACCTACGAGCAGTACTTC. Protein product: CASSYSGQTYEQYF.

This chain links TRBV5-1 with TRBJ2-3; 9 positions agree with TRBD2. Germline lookup yields CDR1 SGHRS and CDR2 YFSETQ. The CDR3 has 17 amino acids. The V gene end was trimmed by 0 bases and the J gene end by 3 bases; junction bases not matched to a gene: 8. This CDR3 reads CASSLVIAGDGTDTQYF. The CDR3 region has the DNA TGCGCCAGCAGCTTGGTGATAGCGGGAGATGGAACAGATACGCAGTATTTT.